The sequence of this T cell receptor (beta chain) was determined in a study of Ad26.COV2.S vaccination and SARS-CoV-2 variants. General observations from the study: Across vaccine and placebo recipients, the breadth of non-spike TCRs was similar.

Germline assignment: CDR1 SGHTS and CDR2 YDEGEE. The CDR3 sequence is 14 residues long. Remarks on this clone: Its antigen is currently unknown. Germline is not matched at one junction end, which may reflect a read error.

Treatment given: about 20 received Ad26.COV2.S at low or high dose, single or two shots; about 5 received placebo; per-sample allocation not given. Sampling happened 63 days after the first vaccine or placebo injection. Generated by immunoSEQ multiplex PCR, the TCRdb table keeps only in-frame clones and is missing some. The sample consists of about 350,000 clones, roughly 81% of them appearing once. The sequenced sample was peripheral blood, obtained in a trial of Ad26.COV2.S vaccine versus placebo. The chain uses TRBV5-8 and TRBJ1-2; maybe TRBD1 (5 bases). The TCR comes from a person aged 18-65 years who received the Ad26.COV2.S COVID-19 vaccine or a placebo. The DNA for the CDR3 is TGTGCCAGCAGTCCCTCGCGGGCAGGGAGCATCTTCGCCTTC. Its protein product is CASSPSRAGSIFAF.